This T cell receptor (beta chain) was captured in a study of siplizumab effects on memory and regulatory T cells. Study-wide results and limits: The study did not confirm that proliferating Tregs from siplizumab cultures were suppressive. Naive versus memory phenotype went unassigned for roughly 75-95% of proliferating CD4+ or CD8+ clones.

With regard to this clone: Antigen unknown.

TCR templates, around 9.3 x 10^4 per sample, were assayed. TCRdb's copy holds only in-frame clones and misses some; the assay was immunoSEQ multiplex PCR. The table lists over 100,000 clones, 85% to 95% of them singletons, with around 0.15% in the top ten. The V end was cut by 8 bases, the J end by 0 bases, with 11 bases between. The CDR3 totals 12 residues. Germline CDR1 reads SQVTM; CDR2 reads ANQGSEA. This TCR came from a human donor in good health. Sequenced input: non-Treg CD4+ T cells sorted from blood. The chain has TRBV29-1 and TRBJ2-7; possible D gene TRBD1, 6 bases. DNA for the CDR3: TGCAGCTCAAAGGACAGCTCCTACGAGCAGTACTTC. It specifies CSSKDSSYEQYF.